This T cell receptor (beta chain) was obtained from a study of metastatic and nonmetastatic thyroid tumors. Study at large: Repertoire comparison spanned blood and tumor or nodule tissue of malignant and benign thyroid patients.

Treatment of any kind had been given to no patient before thyroid surgery. Findings and limits, study-wide: Versus benign nodules, malignant thyroid tumors reportedly had significantly higher TCR beta diversity, in blood and tumor.

V was clipped by 7 bases and J by 9 bases, with 22 bases between them. CDR3 size: 15 residues. As processed by the authors: To classify distant metastasis in papillary thyroid cancer, a model was built from CDR3 differences across clinicopathological groups. TCRdb re-called the PCR reads through MiXCR. These V and J calls derive from TCRdb rather than the authors' analysis. The sample includes 35,000 to 50,000 clones, less than 5% of them seen just once. In its sample, this clone was seen many times. Its antigen is undetermined. V usage is TRBV12-3 or TRBV12-4 and J usage is TRBJ2-1; no firm D call. This sequence originates from a female donor with papillary thyroid cancer or a benign thyroid nodule (not recorded which). Some clones in this sample may be carry-over from other donors' samples. The sequencing sample was made of blood. CDR3 coding DNA: TGTGCCAGCACCCAGAACCTTGAGGTCAGAGTTGAGCAGTTCTTC. Translated: CASTQNLEVRVEQFF.